A selection of T cell receptor beta chains follows, all from one sample in a study of blood T cell repertoires in COVID-19. Some clones are missing from TCRdb's copy, which holds only in-frame ones; the method was immunoSEQ multiplex PCR. The sample carries 190,000 or so clones, just under 80% recorded once. Sequencing was done on a sample of peripheral blood. The receptors derive from an elderly woman with active or convalescent COVID-19. CDR3s include the opening cysteine and the closing phenylalanine or tryptophan.

CDR3aa,v_gene
CASSPYGRQGRYEQYF,TRBV4-2
CASSQDRPLRGNTIYF,TRBV4-1
CASSQKWSRGNTEAFF,TRBV4-3
CASSGGGNTIYF,TRBV9
CASWTGNTEAFF,TRBV10-3
CASSSGLNLNTEAFF,TRBV5-1
CASRRDRSAAEAFF,TRBV4-1
CASSLGQGASGYTF,TRBV7-8
CASSLASGVNEQFF,TRBV7-7
CSVGRGRMEAFF,TRBV29-1
CASSFHAAQETQYF,TRBV28
CASSQEGGRGGPYNEQFF,TRBV4-2
CSSARGGANTEAFF,TRBV29-1
CASSFTGQGESPLHF,TRBV5-1
CASSSPAGPNYGYTF,TRBV6-5
CASSALQTQYF,TRBV25-1
CASSVEGVVDEQYF,TRBV9
CASRAGTSGASSYNEQFF,TRBV5-5
CASSQDPSGDSYNEQFF,TRBV4-2
CAISGDQETQYF,TRBV10-3
CASSQERVGSYGYTF,TRBV4-3
CASSFRGTATNEKLFF,TRBV27
CASTTGSTDTQYF,TRBV5-1
CASSLSPQTGEEETQYF,TRBV27
CASSSGDRGTYNSPLHF,TRBV6-2/TRBV6-3
CASSLGQGGTGELFF,TRBV5-1
CASSQAKRGGTDTQYF,TRBV3-1/TRBV3-2
CASSDKLSGNTIYF,TRBV25-1
CASSQDSGLNSPLHF,TRBV4-2
CASSQEGGYTDTQYF,TRBV4-2
CSASVGADNEQFF,TRBV20-1
CASSKDRTTWTQHF,TRBV6-5
CASSFSVAGVENNSPLHF,TRBV27
CASGQGAHSNTEAFF,TRBV7-9
CASSFQQGGTEAFF,TRBV7-2
CASSDPASRGGADEQFF,TRBV25-1